This T cell receptor beta chain is drawn from a study of CD8+CD57+ T cells in acquired aplastic anemia. Genomic DNA templated the TCR beta VDJ and CDR3 profiling. TCRdb redid the calling of the reads with MiXCR, one entry per CDR3 protein. Altogether 250,000 to 350,000 distinct CDR3 sequences are present, around 60% being singletons, with the ten largest covering roughly 8%. CDR1 SGHTA and CDR2 FQGTGA come from the germline V gene. V trimming: 4 bases; J trimming: 5 bases; junction bases outside the gene matches: 3. This CDR3 is 14 amino acids long. Material: sorted CD4+, CD8+, or CD8+CD57+ T cells (not recorded which) from PBMCs. This TCR was sampled from a human donor with severe aplastic anemia or a healthy control (not recorded which). The chain combines TRBV7-3 with TRBJ2-3; the match to TRBD2 covers 10 bases. The chain's CDR3 is CASSSSGSQDTQYF. The CDR3 DNA reads TGTGCCAGCAGCTCTAGCGGGAGTCAAGATACGCAGTATTTT. The full variable domain, completed using reference TRBV7-3 and TRBJ2-3, is GAGVSQTPSNKVTEKGKYVELRCDPISGHTALYWYRQSLGQGPEFLIYFQGTGAADDSGLPNDRFFAVRPEGSVSTLKIQRTERGDSAVYLCASSSSGSQDTQYFGPGTRLTVL.